Below are 5 T cell receptor beta chains sequenced from a single sample in a study of cytomegalovirus exposure and HLA in healthy donors. The PCR employed 60 Vbeta primers together with 13 Jbeta primers. Sequenced by immunoSEQ multiplex PCR; TCRdb stores in-frame clones only, minus some. The table includes about 160,000 clones, roughly 80% detected once. The sequenced sample was PBMCs. The source of these receptors is a human donor in good health.

This clone is a singleton in its sample. The rearrangement joins TRBV27 to TRBJ1-1, with 8 positions matching TRBD1. The CDR3 is 14 residues long. V trimming: 3 bases; J trimming: 1 base; junction bases outside the gene matches: 1. Germline V lookup: CDR1 MNHEY, CDR2 SMNVEV (reference sequence). The CDR3 spells CASSFDRGNTEAFF. The CDR3 DNA follows: TGTGCCAGCAGTTTCGACAGGGGGAACACTGAAGCTTTCTTT.

V is TRBV5-4 and J is TRBJ2-3; 7 nucleotides line up with TRBD2. The V gene end was trimmed by 9 bases and the J gene end by 9 bases; junction bases not matched to a gene: 7. Germline CDR1 SGHNT, CDR2 YYREEE (reference sequence). The CDR3 is made up of 11 amino acids. CDR3 protein: CATTVGGTQYF. The CDR3 DNA is TGTGCCACCACTGTCGGGGGGACGCAGTATTTT.

This clone was seen a handful of times. The V call is TRBV6-5, the J call TRBJ1-1; 8 bases map to TRBD1. Germline-derived CDR1 and CDR2 are MNHEY and SVGAGI. The CDR3 has 12 amino acids. The ends lost 6 bases at V and 5 bases at J; junction bases unmatched: 2. The DNA of the CDR3 is TGTGCCAGCAGCCACAGGGGGACTGAAGCTTTCTTT. It is translated as CASSHRGTEAFF.

This clone came up once. This chain links TRBV9 with TRBJ1-2; possibly TRBD1 for D (5 bases). From germline, CDR1 is SGDLS and CDR2 YYNGEE. Trimming removed 2 bases from V and 2 bases from J, with 16 bases in between. The CDR3 is 16 amino acids. This CDR3 is CASSVGGGLGNYGYTF. The CDR3 DNA reads as TGTGCCAGCAGCGTCGGGGGGGGGTTGGGGAACTATGGCTACACCTTC.

V gene TRBV7-2 combines with J gene TRBJ1-1; a possible D gene is TRBD1 (6 bases). The CDR3 runs 15 residues. Germline V CDR1 and CDR2: SGHTA, FQGNSA. The V end was cut by 2 bases, the J end by 1 base, with 11 bases between. Here the CDR3 reads CASSLRDTKNTEAFF. The CDR3 DNA follows: TGTGCCAGCAGCTTAAGGGACACAAAGAACACTGAAGCTTTCTTT.